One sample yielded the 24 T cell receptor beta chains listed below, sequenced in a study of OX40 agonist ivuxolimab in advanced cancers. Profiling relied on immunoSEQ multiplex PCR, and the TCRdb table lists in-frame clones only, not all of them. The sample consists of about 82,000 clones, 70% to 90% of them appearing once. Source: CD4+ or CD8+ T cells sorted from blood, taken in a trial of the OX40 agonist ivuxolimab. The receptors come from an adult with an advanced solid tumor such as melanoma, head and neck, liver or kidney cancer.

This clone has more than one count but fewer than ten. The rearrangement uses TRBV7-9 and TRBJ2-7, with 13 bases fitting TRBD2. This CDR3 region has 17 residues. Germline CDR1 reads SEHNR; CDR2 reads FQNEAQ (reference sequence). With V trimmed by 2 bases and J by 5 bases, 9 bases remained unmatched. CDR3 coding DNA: TGTGCCAGCAGCTTATTCTACGGACTAGCGGGAGAACACGAGCAGTACTTC. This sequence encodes CASSLFYGLAGEHEQYF.

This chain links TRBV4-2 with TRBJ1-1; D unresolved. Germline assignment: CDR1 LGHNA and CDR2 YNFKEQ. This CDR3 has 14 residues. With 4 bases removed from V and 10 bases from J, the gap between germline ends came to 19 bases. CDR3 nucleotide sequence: TGTGCCAGCAGCCGGACCCCCGGCGGGCCAGGAGCTTTCTTT. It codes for CASSRTPGGPGAFF.

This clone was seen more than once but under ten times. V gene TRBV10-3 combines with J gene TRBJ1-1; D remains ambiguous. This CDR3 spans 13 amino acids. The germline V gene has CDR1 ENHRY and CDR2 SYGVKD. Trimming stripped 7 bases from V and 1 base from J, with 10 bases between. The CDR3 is CAIMREQNTEAFF. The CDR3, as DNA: TGTGCCATCATGCGGGAGCAGAACACTGAAGCTTTCTTT.

The CDR3 DNA follows: TGCGCCAGCAGCCAAGTTCCCCAGACAGATGGCTACACCTTC. Protein sequence: CASSQVPQTDGYTF. This chain connects TRBV4-3 to TRBJ1-2, with a tentative D call TRBD1 (5 bases). V was trimmed by 1 base and J by 6 bases, leaving 12 bases between them. This CDR3 spans 14 amino acids. Germline V gene sequence: CDR1 LGHNA, CDR2 YSLEER.

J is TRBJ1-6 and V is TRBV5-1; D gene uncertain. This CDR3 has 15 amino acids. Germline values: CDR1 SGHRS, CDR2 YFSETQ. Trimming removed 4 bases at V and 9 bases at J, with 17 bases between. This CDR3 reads CASSQDGFWGSPLHF. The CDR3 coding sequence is TGCGCCAGCAGCCAGGATGGTTTCTGGGGTTCACCCCTCCACTTT. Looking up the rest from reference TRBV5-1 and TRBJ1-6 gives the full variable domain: KAGVTQTPRYLIKTRGQQVTLSCSPISGHRSVSWYQQTPGQGLQFLFEYFSETQRNKGNFPGRFSGRQFSNSRSEMNVSTLELGDSALYLCASSQDGFWGSPLHFGNGTRLTVT.

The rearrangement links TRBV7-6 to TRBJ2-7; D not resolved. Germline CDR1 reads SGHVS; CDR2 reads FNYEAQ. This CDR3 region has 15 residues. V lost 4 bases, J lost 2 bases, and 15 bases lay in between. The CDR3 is CASSSTLNGAYEQYF. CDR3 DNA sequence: TGTGCCAGCAGCTCAACGCTAAATGGGGCCTACGAGCAGTACTTC. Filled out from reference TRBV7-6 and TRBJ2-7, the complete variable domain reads GAGVSQSPRYKVTKRGQDVALRCDPISGHVSLYWYRQALGQGPEFLTYFNYEAQQDKSGLPNDRFSAERPEGSISTLTIQRTEQRDSAMYRCASSSTLNGAYEQYFGPGTRLTVT.

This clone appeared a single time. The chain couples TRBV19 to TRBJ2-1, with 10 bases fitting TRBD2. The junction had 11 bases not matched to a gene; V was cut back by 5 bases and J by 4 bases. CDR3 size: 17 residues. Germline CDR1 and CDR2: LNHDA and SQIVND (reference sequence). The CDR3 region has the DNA TGTGCCAGTAGTTCGGGGGCTAGCGGGAGTAGTTACAATGAGCAGTTCTTC. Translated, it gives CASSSGASGSSYNEQFF. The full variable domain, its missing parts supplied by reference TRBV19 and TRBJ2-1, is DGGITQSPKYLFRKEGQNVTLSCEQNLNHDAMYWYRQDPGQGLRLIYYSQIVNDFQKGDIAEGYSVSREKKESFPLTVTSAQKNPTAFYLCASSSGASGSSYNEQFFGPGTRLTVL.

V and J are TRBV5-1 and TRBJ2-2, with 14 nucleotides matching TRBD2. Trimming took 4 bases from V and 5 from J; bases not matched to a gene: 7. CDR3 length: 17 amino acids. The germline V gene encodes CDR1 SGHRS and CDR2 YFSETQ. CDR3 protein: CASSLGTSGGRTGELFF. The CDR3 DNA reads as TGCGCCAGCAGCCTAGGGACTAGCGGGGGCCGAACCGGGGAGCTGTTTTTT.

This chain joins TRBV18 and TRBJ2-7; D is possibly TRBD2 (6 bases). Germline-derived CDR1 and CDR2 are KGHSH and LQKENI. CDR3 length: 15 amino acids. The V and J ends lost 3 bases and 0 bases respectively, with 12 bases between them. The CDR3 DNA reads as TGTGCCAGCTCACCCTCTCCGGAGGGCTCCTACGAGCAGTACTTC. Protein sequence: CASSPSPEGSYEQYF.

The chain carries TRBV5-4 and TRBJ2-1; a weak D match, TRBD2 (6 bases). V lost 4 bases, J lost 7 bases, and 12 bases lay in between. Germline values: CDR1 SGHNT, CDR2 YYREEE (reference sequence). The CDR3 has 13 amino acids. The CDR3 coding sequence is TGTGCCAGCAGCAATCTAGCGACTAATGAGCAGTTCTTC. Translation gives CASSNLATNEQFF.

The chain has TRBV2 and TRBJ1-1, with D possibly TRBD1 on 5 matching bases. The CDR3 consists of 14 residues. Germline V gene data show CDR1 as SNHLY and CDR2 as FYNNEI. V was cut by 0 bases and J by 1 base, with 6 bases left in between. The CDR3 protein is CASSEAGGNTEAFF. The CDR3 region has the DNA TGTGCCAGCAGTGAAGCCGGGGGGAACACTGAAGCTTTCTTT.

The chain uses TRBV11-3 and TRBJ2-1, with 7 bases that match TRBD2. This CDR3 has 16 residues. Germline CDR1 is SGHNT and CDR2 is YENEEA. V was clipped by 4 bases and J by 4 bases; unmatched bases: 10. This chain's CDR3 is CASSSSGTTPYNEQFF. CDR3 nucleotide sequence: TGTGCCAGCAGCTCTTCCGGGACTACACCTTACAATGAGCAGTTCTTC.

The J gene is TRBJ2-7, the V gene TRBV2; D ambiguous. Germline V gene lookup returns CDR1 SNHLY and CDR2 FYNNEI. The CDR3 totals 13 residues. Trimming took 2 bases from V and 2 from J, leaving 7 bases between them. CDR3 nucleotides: TGTGCCAGCAGTGAACGCTCAGCCTACGAGCAGTACTTC. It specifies CASSERSAYEQYF.

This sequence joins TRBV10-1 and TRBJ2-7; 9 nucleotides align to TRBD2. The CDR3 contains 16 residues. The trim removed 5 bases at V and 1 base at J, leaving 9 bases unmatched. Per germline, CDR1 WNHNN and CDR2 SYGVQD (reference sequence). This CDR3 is CASSPQASGNSYEQYF. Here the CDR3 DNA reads TGCGCCAGCAGTCCTCAGGCTAGCGGGAATTCCTACGAGCAGTACTTC.

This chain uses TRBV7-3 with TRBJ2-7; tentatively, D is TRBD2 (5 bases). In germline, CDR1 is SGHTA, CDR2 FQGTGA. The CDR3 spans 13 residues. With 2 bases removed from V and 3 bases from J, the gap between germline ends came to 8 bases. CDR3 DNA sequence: TGTGCCAGCAGCTTACTGGCGGGCTACGAGCAGTACTTC. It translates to CASSLLAGYEQYF.

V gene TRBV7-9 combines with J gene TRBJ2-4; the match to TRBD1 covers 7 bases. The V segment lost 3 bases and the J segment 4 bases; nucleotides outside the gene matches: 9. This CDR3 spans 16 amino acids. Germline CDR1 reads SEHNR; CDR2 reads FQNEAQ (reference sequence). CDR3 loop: CASSFAPTGTKNIQYF. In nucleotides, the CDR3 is TGTGCCAGCAGCTTCGCGCCGACAGGGACAAAAAACATTCAGTACTTC.

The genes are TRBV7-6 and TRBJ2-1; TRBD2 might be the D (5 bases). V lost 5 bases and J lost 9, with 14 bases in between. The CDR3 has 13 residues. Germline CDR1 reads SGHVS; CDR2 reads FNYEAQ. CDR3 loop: CASSTSSSTEQFF. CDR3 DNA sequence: TGTGCCAGCAGCACGTCGTCTAGCACTGAGCAGTTCTTC.

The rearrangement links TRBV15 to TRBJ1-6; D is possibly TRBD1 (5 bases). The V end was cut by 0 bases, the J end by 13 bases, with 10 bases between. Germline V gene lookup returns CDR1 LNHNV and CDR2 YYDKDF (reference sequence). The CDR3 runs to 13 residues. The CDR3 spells CATSRDGGSPLHF. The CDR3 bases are TGTGCCACCAGCAGAGATGGGGGATCCCCCCTCCACTTT. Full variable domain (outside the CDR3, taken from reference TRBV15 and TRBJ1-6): DAMVIQNPRYQVTQFGKPVTLSCSQTLNHNVMYWYQQKSSQAPKLLFHYYDKDFNNEADTPDNFQSRRPNTSFCFLDIRSPGLGDTAMYLCATSRDGGSPLHFGNGTRLTVT.

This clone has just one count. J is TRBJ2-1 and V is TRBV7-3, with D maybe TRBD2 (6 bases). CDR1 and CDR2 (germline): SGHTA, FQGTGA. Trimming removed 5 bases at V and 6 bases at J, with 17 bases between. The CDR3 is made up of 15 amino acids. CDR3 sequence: CASSQRLGGINEQFF. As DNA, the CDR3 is TGTGCCAGCAGCCAAAGACTAGGTGGGATCAATGAGCAGTTCTTC.

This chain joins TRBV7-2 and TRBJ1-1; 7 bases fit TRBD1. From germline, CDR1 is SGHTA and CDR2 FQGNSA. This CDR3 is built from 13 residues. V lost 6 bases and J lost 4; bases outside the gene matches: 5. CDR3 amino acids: CASRRQGSTEAFF. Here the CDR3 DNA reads TGTGCCAGCAGACGACAGGGTAGCACTGAAGCTTTCTTT. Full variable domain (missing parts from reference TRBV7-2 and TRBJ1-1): GAGVSQSPSNKVTEKGKDVELRCDPISGHTALYWYRQSLGQGLEFLIYFQGNSAPDKSGLPSDRFSAERTGGSVSTLTIQRTQQEDSAVYLCASRRQGSTEAFFGQGTRLTVV.

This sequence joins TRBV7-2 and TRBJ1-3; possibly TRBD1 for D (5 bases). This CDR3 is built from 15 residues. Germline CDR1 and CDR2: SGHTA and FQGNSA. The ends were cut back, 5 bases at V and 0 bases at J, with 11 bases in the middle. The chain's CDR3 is CASSRLGASGNTIYF. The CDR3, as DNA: TGTGCCAGCAGCCGCCTTGGGGCCTCTGGAAACACCATATATTTT.

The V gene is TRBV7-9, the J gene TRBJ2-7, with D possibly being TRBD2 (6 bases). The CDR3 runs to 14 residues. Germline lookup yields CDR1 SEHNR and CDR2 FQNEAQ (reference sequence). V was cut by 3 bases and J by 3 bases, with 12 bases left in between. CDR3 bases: TGTGCCAGCAGCTTTAGCCAGGGAGGCTACGAGCAGTACTTC. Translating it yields CASSFSQGGYEQYF.

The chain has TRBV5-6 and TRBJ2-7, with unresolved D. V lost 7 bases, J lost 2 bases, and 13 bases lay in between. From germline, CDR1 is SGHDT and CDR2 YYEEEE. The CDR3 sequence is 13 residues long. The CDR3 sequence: CASSRLLTYEQYF. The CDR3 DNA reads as TGTGCCAGCTCCAGGCTACTTACCTACGAGCAGTACTTC.

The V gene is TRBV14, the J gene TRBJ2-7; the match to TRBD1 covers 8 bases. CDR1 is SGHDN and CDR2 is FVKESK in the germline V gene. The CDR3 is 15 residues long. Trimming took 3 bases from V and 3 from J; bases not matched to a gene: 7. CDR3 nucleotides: TGTGCCAGCAGCCACAGACAGGGGATAGGCTACGAGCAGTACTTC. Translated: CASSHRQGIGYEQYF.